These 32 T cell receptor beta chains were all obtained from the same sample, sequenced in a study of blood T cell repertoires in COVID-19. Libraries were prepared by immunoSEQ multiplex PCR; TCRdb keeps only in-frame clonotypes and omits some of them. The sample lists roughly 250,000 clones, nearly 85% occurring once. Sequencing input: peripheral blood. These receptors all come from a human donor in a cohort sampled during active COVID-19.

The CDR3 coding sequence is TGCGCCAGCAGCTTGGCCGGGACAGCTGACTGGGGTGGCTACACCTTC. As protein: CASSLAGTADWGGYTF. V usage is TRBV5-1 and J usage is TRBJ1-2; 7 bases agree with TRBD1. Trimming removed 0 bases from V and 7 bases from J; junction bases left unmatched: 12. This CDR3 contains 16 residues. Germline V gene sequence: CDR1 SGHRS, CDR2 YFSETQ.

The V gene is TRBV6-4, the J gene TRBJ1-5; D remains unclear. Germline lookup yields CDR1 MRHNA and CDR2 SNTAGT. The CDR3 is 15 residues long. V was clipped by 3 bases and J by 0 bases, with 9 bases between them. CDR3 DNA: TGTGCCAGCAGTGAAGCGGGAAATAGCAATCAGCCCCAGCATTTT. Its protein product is CASSEAGNSNQPQHF.

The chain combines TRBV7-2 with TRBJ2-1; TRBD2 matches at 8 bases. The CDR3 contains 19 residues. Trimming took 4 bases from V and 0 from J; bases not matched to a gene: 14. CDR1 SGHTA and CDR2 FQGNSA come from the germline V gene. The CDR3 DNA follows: TGTGCCAGCAGCTCCCGGGACGGGGGGGTGAAAAGCTCCTACAATGAGCAGTTCTTC. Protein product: CASSSRDGGVKSSYNEQFF.

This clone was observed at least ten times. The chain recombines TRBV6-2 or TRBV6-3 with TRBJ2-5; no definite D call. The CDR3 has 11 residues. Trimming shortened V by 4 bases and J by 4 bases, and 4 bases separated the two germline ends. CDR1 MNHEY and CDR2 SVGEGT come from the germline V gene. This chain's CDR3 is CASSFGETQYF. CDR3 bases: TGTGCCAGCAGTTTCGGAGAGACCCAGTACTTC.

CDR3 sequence (DNA): TGTGCCAGCAGCGCCCGGGACAGGGATAACACCGGGGAGCTGTTTTTT. Amino acids: CASSARDRDNTGELFF. The V and J genes are TRBV9 and TRBJ2-2; TRBD1 matches at 9 bases. CDR1 and CDR2 from the germline V gene are SGDLS and YYNGEE. This CDR3 has 16 amino acids. The junction had 5 bases not matched to a gene; V was cut back by 3 bases and J by 2 bases.

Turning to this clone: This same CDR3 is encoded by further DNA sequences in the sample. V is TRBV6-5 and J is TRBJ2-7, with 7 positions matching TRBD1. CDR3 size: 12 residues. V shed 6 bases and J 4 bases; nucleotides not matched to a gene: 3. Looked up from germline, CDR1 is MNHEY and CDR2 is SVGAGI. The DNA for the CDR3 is TGTGCCAGCAGCCGGACAGGTTACGAGCAGTACTTC. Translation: CASSRTGYEQYF.

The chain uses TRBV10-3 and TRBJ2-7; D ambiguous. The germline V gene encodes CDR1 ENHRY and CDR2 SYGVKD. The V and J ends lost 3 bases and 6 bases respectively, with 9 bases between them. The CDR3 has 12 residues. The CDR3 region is CAISDSRREQYF. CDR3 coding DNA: TGTGCCATCAGTGACAGTCGCCGCGAGCAGTACTTC.

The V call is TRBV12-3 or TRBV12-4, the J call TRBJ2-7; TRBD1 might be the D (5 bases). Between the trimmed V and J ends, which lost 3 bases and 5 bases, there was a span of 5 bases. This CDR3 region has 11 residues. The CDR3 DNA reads TGTGCCAGCAGTTTCAGGGACGAGCAGTACTTC. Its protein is CASSFRDEQYF.

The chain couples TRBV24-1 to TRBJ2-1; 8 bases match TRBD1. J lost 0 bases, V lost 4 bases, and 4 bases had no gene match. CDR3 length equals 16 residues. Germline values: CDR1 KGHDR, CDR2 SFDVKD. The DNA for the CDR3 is TGTGCCACCAGTGACAGGACAGGGAGCTCCTACAATGAGCAGTTCTTC. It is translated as CATSDRTGSSYNEQFF.

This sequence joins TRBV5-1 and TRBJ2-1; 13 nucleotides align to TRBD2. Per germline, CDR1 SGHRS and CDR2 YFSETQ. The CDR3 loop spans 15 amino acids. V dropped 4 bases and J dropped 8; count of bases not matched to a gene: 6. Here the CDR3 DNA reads TGCGCCAGCAGCCCTGGACTAGCGGGAGCCCATGAGCAGTTCTTC. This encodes CASSPGLAGAHEQFF.

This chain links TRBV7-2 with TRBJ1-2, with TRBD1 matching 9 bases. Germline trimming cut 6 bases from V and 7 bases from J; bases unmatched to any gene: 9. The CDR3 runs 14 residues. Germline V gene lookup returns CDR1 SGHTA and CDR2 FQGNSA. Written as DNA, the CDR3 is TGTGCCAGCAGTTCCGACCCGGGACAGGGTGGCTACACCTTC. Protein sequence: CASSSDPGQGGYTF.

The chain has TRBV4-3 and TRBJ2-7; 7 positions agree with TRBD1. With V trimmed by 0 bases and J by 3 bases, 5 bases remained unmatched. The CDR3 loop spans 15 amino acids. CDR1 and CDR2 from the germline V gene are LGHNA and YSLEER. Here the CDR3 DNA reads TGCGCCAGCAGCCAAGAGAGACAGGGCCTCTACGAGCAGTACTTC. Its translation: CASSQERQGLYEQYF.

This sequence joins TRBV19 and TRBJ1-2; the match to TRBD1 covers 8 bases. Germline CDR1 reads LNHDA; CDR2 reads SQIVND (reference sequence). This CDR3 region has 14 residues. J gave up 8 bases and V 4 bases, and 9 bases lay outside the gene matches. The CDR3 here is CASSTARGLYGYTF. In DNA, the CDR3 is TGTGCCAGTAGTACTGCCAGGGGGCTGTACGGCTACACCTTC.

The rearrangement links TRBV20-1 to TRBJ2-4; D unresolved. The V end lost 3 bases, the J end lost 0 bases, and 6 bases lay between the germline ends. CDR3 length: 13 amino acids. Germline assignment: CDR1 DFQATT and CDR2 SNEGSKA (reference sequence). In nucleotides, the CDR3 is TGCAGTGCTAGTGGAGTAGCCAAAAACATTCAGTACTTC. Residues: CSASGVAKNIQYF.

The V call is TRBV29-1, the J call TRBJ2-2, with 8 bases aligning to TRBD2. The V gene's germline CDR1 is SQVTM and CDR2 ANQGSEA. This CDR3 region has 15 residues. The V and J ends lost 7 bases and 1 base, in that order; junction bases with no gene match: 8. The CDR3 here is CSGRGGRGNTGELFF. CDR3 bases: TGCAGCGGCCGGGGGGGGAGAGGGAACACCGGGGAGCTGTTTTTT.

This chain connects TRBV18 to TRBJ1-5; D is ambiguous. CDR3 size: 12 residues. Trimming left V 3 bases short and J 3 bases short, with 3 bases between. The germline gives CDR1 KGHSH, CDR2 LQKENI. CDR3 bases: TGTGCCAGCTCACCCTCCAATCAGCCCCAGCATTTT. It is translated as CASSPSNQPQHF.

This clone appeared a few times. The CDR3 protein is CASSLQGNPEAFF. Written as DNA, the CDR3 is TGTGCCAGCAGCTTACAGGGAAATCCTGAAGCTTTCTTT. The chain recombines TRBV5-5 with TRBJ1-1; maybe TRBD1 (6 bases). The germline V and J ends were trimmed by 2 bases and 6 bases, with 11 bases remaining between them. Germline V gene lookup returns CDR1 SGHKS and CDR2 YYEKEE (reference sequence). There are 13 residues in the CDR3. The complete variable domain, with remaining parts taken from reference TRBV5-5 and TRBJ1-1, reads DAGVTQSPTHLIKTRGQQVTLRCSPISGHKSVSWYQQVLGQGPQFIFQYYEKEERGRGNFPDRFSARQFPNYSSELNVNALLLGDSALYLCASSLQGNPEAFFGQGTRLTVV.

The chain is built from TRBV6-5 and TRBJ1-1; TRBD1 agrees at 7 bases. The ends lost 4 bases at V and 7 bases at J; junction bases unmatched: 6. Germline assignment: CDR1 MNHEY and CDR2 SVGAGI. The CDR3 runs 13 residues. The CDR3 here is CASSWDRLSEAFF. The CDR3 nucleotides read TGTGCCAGCAGTTGGGACAGACTAAGTGAAGCTTTCTTT.

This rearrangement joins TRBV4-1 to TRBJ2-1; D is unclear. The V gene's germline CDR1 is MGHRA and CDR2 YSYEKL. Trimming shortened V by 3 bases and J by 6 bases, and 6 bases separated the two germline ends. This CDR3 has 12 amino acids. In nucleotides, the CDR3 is TGCGCCAGCAGCCATATCAGCAATGAGCAGTTCTTC. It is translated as CASSHISNEQFF.

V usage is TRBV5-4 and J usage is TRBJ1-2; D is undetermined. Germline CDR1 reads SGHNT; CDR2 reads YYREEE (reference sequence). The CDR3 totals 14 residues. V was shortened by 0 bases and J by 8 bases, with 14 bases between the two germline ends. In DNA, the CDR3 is TGTGCCAGCAGCTTGGTTCGCGGGATTTCGGGCTACACCTTC. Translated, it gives CASSLVRGISGYTF.

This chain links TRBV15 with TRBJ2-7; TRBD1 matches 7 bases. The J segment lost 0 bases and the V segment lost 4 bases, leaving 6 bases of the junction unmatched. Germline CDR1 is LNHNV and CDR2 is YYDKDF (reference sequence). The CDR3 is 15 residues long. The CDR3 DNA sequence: TGTGCCACCAGCACAACGACAGGGATCTCCTACGAGCAGTACTTC. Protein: CATSTTTGISYEQYF.

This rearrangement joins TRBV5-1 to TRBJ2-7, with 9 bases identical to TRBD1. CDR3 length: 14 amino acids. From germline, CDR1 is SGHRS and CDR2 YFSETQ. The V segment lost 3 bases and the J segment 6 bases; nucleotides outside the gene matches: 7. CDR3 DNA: TGCGCCAGCAGCTCGACAGGGGGGACAACCGAGCAGTACTTC. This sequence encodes CASSSTGGTTEQYF.

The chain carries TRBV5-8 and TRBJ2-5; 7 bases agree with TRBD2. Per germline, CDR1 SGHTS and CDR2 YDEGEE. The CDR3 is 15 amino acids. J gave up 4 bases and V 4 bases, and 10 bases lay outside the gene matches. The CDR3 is CASSPRDWGGETQYF. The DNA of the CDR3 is TGTGCCAGCAGCCCAAGGGACTGGGGGGGAGAGACCCAGTACTTC.

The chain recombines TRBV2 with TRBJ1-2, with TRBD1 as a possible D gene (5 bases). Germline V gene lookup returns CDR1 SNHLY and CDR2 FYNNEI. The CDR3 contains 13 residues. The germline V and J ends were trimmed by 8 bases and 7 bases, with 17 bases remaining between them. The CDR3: CASGGRGLSGYTF. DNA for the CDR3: TGTGCCAGCGGAGGGAGGGGACTATCTGGCTACACCTTC.

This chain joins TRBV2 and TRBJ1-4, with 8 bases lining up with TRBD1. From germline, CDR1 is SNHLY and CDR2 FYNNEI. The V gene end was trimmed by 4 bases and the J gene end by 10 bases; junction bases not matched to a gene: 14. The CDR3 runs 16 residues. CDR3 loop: CASSARRGTGTRKLFF. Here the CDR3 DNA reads TGTGCCAGCAGTGCCCGACGAGGGACAGGCACTAGAAAACTGTTTTTT.

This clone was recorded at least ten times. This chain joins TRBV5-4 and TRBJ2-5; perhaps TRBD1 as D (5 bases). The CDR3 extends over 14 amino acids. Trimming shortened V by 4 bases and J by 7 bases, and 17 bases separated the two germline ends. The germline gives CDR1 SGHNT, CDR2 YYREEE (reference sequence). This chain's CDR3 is CASSNDQGVGTQYF. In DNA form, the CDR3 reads TGTGCCAGCAGCAATGACCAGGGCGTCGGGACCCAGTACTTC.

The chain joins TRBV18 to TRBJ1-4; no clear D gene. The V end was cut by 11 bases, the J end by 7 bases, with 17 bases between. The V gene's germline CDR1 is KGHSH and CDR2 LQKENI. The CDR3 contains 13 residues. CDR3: CAASRSGSEKLFF. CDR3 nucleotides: TGTGCCGCCTCGAGGAGCGGGAGTGAAAAACTGTTTTTT.

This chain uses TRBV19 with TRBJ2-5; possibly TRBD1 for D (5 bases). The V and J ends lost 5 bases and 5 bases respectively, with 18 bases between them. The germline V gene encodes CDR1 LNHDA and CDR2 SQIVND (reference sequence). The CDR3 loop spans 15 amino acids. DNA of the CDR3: TGTGCCAGTAGTTCCCGGGCCTCGACAGCCGAGACCCAGTACTTC. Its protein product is CASSSRASTAETQYF.

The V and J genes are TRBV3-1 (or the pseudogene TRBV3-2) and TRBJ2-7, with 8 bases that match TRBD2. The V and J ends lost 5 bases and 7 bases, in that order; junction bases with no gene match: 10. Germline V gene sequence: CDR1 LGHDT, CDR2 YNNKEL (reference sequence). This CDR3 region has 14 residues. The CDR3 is CASSFPGLVGEQYF. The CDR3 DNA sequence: TGTGCCAGCAGCTTTCCGGGACTAGTCGGTGAGCAGTACTTC.

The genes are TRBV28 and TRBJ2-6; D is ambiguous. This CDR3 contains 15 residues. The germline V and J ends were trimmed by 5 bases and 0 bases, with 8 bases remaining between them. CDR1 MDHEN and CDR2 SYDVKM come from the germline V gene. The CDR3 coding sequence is TGTGCCAGCAGTGACTCCGGCTCTGGGGCCAACGTCCTGACTTTC. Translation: CASSDSGSGANVLTF.

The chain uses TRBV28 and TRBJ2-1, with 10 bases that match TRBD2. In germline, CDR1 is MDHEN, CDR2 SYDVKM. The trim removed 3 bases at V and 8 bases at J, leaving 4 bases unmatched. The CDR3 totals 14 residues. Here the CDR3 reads CASSFGTSVYEQFF. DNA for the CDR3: TGTGCCAGCAGTTTCGGGACTAGCGTTTATGAGCAGTTCTTC.

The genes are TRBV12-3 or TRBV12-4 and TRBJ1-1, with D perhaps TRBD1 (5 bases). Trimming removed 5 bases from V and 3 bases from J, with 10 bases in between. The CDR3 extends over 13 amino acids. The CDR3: CASSIQGDTEAFF. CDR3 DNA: TGTGCCAGCAGTATCCAGGGTGACACTGAAGCTTTCTTT.